This T cell receptor beta chain derives from a study of cytomegalovirus exposure and HLA in healthy donors. There were likely unrecorded immune exposures, though donors were nominally healthy when sampled. On this clone: Its antigen is undetermined.

The CDR3 covers 17 residues. After removal of 4 bases from V and 8 bases from J, the junction contained 16 bases not matched to a gene. Germline assignment: CDR1 SGHDT and CDR2 YYEEEE. The PCR ran on 60 Vbeta and 13 Jbeta primers. As originally analysed: Among the unique TCR beta chains that a later analysis counted, about 84 million in all, roughly 11 million were shared. Generated by immunoSEQ multiplex PCR, the TCRdb table keeps only in-frame clones and is missing some. V and J calls and clone size are given by that table; D and trimming were obtained from the DNA. Seen here are 110,000 or so clones, around 63% observed once, and the top ten hold roughly 3.2%. Study-level results: Associated with cytomegalovirus, according to the listing, were 150 to 200 TCR beta chains.

This TCR derives from a man aged 25-45 years in good health and CMV-seronegative. The chain joins TRBV5-6 to TRBJ1-2, with 11 bases aligning to TRBD1. Sequencing was done on a sample of PBMCs. CDR3 residues: CASSTGPIGTGGIGYTF. DNA of the CDR3: TGTGCCAGCAGCACAGGCCCCATTGGGACAGGGGGGATAGGCTACACCTTC. The full variable domain, its missing parts supplied by reference TRBV5-6 and TRBJ1-2, is DAGVTQSPTHLIKTRGQQVTLRCSPKSGHDTVSWYQQALGQGPQFIFQYYEEEERQRGNFPDRFSGHQFPNYSSELNVNALLLGDSALYLCASSTGPIGTGGIGYTFGSGTRLTVV.